This T cell receptor (beta chain) was recorded in a study of alternative splicing in chronic myeloid leukemia remission (dated by TCRdb to the early 2020s). Study-wide context: Peripheral blood from chronic-phase CML patients at diagnosis and remission was profiled by RNA sequencing and compared with healthy donors. Median ages of roughly 49 years at diagnosis, around 60 at remission and 30 to 45 for healthy controls were recorded. Female/male counts were 11/5 for diagnosis samples, 8/3 for remission samples and 2/4 for controls. For diagnosis, remission and control samples alike, total RNA was extracted from peripheral blood mononuclear cells using Trizol. The study at large found these results: Blood cell composition differed strongly by timepoint, shifting from myeloid progenitor enrichment at diagnosis to mature lymphoid enrichment at remission. At remission, blood cell composition was found to be reconfigured to resemble that of lymphoid cell-enriched normal controls.

CDR1 and CDR2 are drawn from the germline V gene (reference sequence): LNHDA, SQIVND. The cysteine opens and the phenylalanine closes a CDR3 of 11 amino acids. Only the protein is on record. Peripheral blood was obtained from over 5 healthy donors to serve as normal controls. Libraries were built with bulk RNA-seq. The TruSeq Stranded RNA sample prep kit was used to generate libraries of poly-A-enriched mRNA from an input of approximately 0.97 ug total RNA. Paired-end sequencing was carried out on a HiSeq 2500, and each sample was sequenced in triplicate. RNA-seq read length was 125 nucleotides per mate. As for how the authors treated the data: Reads were trimmed and aligned to hg38 with STAR v2.7, with quality control by FASTQC, RSeQC and multiqc. Salmon 0.14.1 was used to quantify gene expression levels as transcripts per million (TPM). Principal component analysis suggested that trial, library batch, sequencing batch, treatment regimen and sex did not drive transcriptomic profiles. The reads were reprocessed in TCRdb, with one entry per CDR3 protein sequence and no accompanying DNA. These V and J calls derive from TCRdb rather than the authors' analysis. The sample includes 300 to 350 distinct CDR3 sequences, with roughly 97% observed a single time. The ten most abundant clones make up around 13% of the sample.

A word on this clonotype: Its specific antigen is unknown.

This receptor was taken from a person between 30 and 49 years old in good health. Recombination linked TRBV19 to TRBJ1-2. Sequencing used PBMCs. For the CDR3, the sequence is CASRGQLGYTF.